Presented here are 13 T cell receptor beta chains from one specimen sequenced in a study of early T cells in non-severe SARS-CoV-2 infection. TCRdb reanalysed the 5' RACE reads using MiXCR and keeps one entry per CDR3 protein. The sample has 80,000 to 100,000 distinct CDR3 sequences; approximately 11% are singletons. The source material was whole blood, sampled at baseline. These receptors originate from an adult who was a healthcare worker with PCR-confirmed SARS-CoV-2 infection or an uninfected control (not recorded which).

This rearrangement joins TRBV12-3 or TRBV12-4 to TRBJ2-5; maybe TRBD2 (5 bases). Trimming removed 2 bases from V and 3 bases from J, with 13 bases in between. CDR3 length equals 15 residues. Here the CDR3 DNA reads TGTGCCAGCAGTTTATTTGACGGGATGGAAGAGACCCAGTACTTC. Translating it yields CASSLFDGMEETQYF.

This chain uses TRBV5-4 with TRBJ2-1, with 13 bases matching TRBD2. The trim removed 3 bases at V and 5 bases at J, leaving 2 bases unmatched. This CDR3 has 15 amino acids. Germline CDR1 reads SGHNT; CDR2 reads YYREEE (reference sequence). The CDR3, as DNA: TGTGCCAGCAGCTGGGGACTAGCGGGGAACAATGAGCAGTTCTTC. Protein sequence: CASSWGLAGNNEQFF.

Concerning this clonotype: Being one base from a much bigger clone, this may be a read error. In DNA, the CDR3 is TGTGCCAGCAGCCAAAATCTACGGCTTAAGAACACTGAAGCTTTCTTT. Protein: CASSQNLRLKNTEAFF. The chain is built from TRBV3-1 and TRBJ1-1; D gene unclear. The CDR3 is made up of 16 amino acids. The V end was cut by 2 bases, the J end by 1 base, with 14 bases between. Germline V lookup: CDR1 LGHDT, CDR2 YNNKEL (reference sequence).

In its sample, this clonotype was seen a few times. V and J are TRBV24-1 and TRBJ2-2; TRBD1 is a possible D gene (6 bases). In germline, CDR1 is KGHDR, CDR2 SFDVKD. V lost 3 bases and J 2 bases, leaving 9 bases between the germline ends. The CDR3 is made up of 15 amino acids. The CDR3 sequence: CATSDPGHNTGELFF. CDR3 DNA: TGTGCCACCAGTGATCCGGGACACAACACCGGGGAGCTGTTTTTT.

The J gene is TRBJ2-1, the V gene TRBV7-9; no clear D gene. V lost 3 bases, J lost 8 bases, and 5 bases lay in between. The CDR3 runs 11 residues. The V gene's germline CDR1 is SEHNR and CDR2 FQNEAQ (reference sequence). In nucleotides, the CDR3 is TGTGCCAGCAGCTTCACGGATGAGCAGTTCTTC. This gives the protein CASSFTDEQFF.

The rearrangement links TRBV19 to TRBJ2-1; D possibly corresponds to TRBD1 (5 bases). Trimming stripped 3 bases from V and 8 bases from J, with 17 bases between. The CDR3 is 15 amino acids. Germline V gives CDR1 LNHDA, CDR2 SQIVND (reference sequence). CDR3 nucleotide sequence: TGTGCCAGTAGTATCGTTGCGGAGACAGTCTATGAGCAGTTCTTC. Its protein product is CASSIVAETVYEQFF.

CDR3 amino acids: CASSLTGTGNTEAFF. The CDR3 region has the DNA TGCGCCAGCAGCCTAACCGGGACAGGAAACACTGAAGCTTTCTTT. The rearrangement joins TRBV4-3 to TRBJ1-1; 8 nucleotides align to TRBD1. This CDR3 spans 15 amino acids. CDR1 is LGHNA, CDR2 YSLEER, per germline. V dropped 4 bases and J dropped 2; count of bases not matched to a gene: 6.

This clonotype was detected only a few times. This chain connects TRBV20-1 to TRBJ2-7; D unresolved. CDR1 and CDR2 (germline): DFQATT, SNEGSKA (reference sequence). V was pared by 3 bases and J by 5 bases, with 11 bases between. The CDR3 is 12 amino acids. CDR3 region: CSASRQSDEQYF. The CDR3 region has the DNA TGCAGTGCTAGTAGGCAGTCCGACGAGCAGTACTTC.

The genes are TRBV6-5 and TRBJ2-1; D possibly corresponds to TRBD2 (5 bases). Trimming cost V 10 bases and J 2 bases, with 21 bases left between them. CDR3 length: 16 amino acids. CDR1 and CDR2 from the germline V gene are MNHEY and SVGAGI. The CDR3 sequence: CATLPLYDGTYNEQFF. In nucleotides, the CDR3 is TGTGCCACCCTACCCCTCTATGACGGGACCTACAATGAGCAGTTCTTC.

This clonotype was counted a few times. The V and J genes are TRBV3-1 and TRBJ2-3; 8 nucleotides agree with TRBD2. The CDR3 consists of 14 residues. Germline CDR1 LGHDT, CDR2 YNNKEL (reference sequence). V lost 8 bases and J lost 1; bases outside the gene matches: 5. This CDR3 is CASAQTSGTDTQYF. CDR3 sequence (DNA): TGTGCCAGCGCTCAGACTAGCGGCACAGATACGCAGTATTTT.

The chain joins TRBV3-1 to TRBJ2-5; 9 bases match TRBD2. Losses at the gene ends were 4 bases for V and 4 bases for J; bases not matched to a gene: 10. The V gene's germline CDR1 is LGHDT and CDR2 YNNKEL (reference sequence). The CDR3 length is 16 residues. The CDR3 region is CASSLRLAAIIETQYF. CDR3 nucleotide sequence: TGTGCCAGCAGCCTTCGACTAGCGGCCATAATAGAGACCCAGTACTTC.

In DNA form, the CDR3 reads TGTGCCAGCAGTGACTCTACCCAGGGTCGGGATACGCAGTATTTT. Translating gives CASSDSTQGRDTQYF. The V and J genes are TRBV6-4 and TRBJ2-3, with a weak D call TRBD1 (5 bases). Trimming removed 0 bases at V and 6 bases at J, with 13 bases between. This CDR3 spans 15 amino acids. Germline-derived CDR1 and CDR2 are MRHNA and SNTAGT.

This clonotype has a handful of counts. V is TRBV20-1 and J is TRBJ1-1, with D hard to call. Between the trimmed V and J ends, which lost 3 bases and 1 base, there was a span of 9 bases. Germline loops: CDR1 DFQATT, CDR2 SNEGSKA (reference sequence). This CDR3 contains 13 residues. As DNA, the CDR3 is TGCAGTGCTAGGGGCCAGAAGAACACTGAAGCTTTCTTT. The encoded protein is CSARGQKNTEAFF.